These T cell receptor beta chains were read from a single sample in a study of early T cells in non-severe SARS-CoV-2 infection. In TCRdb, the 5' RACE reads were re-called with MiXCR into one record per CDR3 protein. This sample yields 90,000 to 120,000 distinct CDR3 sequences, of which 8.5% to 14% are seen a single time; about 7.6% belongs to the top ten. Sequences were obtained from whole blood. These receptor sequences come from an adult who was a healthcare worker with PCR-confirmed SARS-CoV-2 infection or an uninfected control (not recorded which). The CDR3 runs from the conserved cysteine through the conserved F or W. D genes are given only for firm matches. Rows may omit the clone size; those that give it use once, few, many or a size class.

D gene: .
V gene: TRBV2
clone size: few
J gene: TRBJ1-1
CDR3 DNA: TGTGCCAGCTCACCGACAGGTATCAACACTGAAGCTTTCTTT
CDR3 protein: CASSPTGINTEAFF

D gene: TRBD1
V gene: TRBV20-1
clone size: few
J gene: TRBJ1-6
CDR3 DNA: TGCAGTGCATCCCGTGGGACAGGGGATTCACCCCTCCACTTT
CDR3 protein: CSASRGTGDSPLHF

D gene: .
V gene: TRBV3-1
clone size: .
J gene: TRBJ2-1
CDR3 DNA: TGTGCCAGCAGCGAGGGGCTCCTAACCTACAATGAGCAGTTCTTC
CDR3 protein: CASSEGLLTYNEQFF

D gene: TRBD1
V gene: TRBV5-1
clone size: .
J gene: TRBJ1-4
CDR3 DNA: TGCGCCAGCAGCTTCCTCGGGACAGGGAATGAAAAACTGTTTTTT
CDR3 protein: CASSFLGTGNEKLFF

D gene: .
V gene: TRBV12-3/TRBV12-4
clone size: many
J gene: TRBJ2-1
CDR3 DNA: TGTGCCAGCAGTTTTTCACAGGTAGCCTCCTACAATGAGCAGTTCTTC
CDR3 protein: CASSFSQVASYNEQFF

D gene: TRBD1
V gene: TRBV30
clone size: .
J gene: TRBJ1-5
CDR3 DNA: TGTGCCTGGAGTGCAGGGGGAAATCAGCCCCAGCATTTT
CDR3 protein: CAWSAGGNQPQHF

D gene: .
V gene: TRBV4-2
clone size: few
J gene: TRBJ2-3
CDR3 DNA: TGTGCCAGCAGCCAAGATAGGTCGGACTACCGCGATACGCAGTATTTT
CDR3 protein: CASSQDRSDYRDTQYF

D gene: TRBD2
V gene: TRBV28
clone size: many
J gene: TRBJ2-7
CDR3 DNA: TGTGCCAGCAGCCAGACCCGGACTAGCGTCAAGAGCTCCTACGAGCAGTACTTC
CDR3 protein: CASSQTRTSVKSSYEQYF

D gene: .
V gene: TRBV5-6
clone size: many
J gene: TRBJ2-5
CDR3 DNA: TGTGCCAGCAGCTTGGTCGCATCAGAGACCCAGTACTTC
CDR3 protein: CASSLVASETQYF

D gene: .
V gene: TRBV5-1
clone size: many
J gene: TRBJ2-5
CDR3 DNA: TGCGCCAGCAGCTTCGCAGGGCAAGAGACCCAGTACTTC
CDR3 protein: CASSFAGQETQYF

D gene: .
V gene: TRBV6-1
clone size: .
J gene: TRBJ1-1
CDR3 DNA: TGTGCCAGCAGTGAACGGGAGAATCAAGCTTTCTTT
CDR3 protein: CASSERENQAFF

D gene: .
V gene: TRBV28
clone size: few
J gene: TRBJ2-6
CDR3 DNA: TGTGCCAGCAGTCACTTCTTTTTGTATCGGGGCTCTGGGGCCAACGTCCTGACTTTC
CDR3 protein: CASSHFFLYRGSGANVLTF

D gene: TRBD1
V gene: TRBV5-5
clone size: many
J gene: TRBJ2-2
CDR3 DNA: TGTGCCAGCAGCTTGCGGCAACAGGGGGCTACCGGGGAGCTGTTTTTT
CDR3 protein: CASSLRQQGATGELFF

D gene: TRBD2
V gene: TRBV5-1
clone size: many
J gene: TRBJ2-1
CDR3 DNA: TGCGCCAGCAGCAAGACTAGCGGGGGAACCTACAATGAGCAGTTCTTC
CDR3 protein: CASSKTSGGTYNEQFF

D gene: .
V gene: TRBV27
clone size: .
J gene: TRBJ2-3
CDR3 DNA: TGTGCCAGCAGCCCCAGGGCCACAGATACGCAGTATTTT
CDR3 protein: CASSPRATDTQYF

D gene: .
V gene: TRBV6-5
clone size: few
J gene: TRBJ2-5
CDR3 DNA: TGTGCCAGCAGCCTTTCAGGGGTAGGGGAGACCCAGTACTTC
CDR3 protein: CASSLSGVGETQYF

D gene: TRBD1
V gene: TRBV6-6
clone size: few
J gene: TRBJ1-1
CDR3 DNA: TGTGCCAGCAGTAGCCCCCAAACAGGGGCCATGAACACTGAAGCTTTCTTT
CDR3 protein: CASSSPQTGAMNTEAFF

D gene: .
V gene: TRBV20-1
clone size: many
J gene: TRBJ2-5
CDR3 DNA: TGCAGTGCTAGTCCGGTGGAGACCCAGTACTTC
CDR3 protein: CSASPVETQYF

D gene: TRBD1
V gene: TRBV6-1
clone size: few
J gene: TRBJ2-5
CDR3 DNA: TGTGCCAGCAGCCGACAGGGTAAAGAGACCCAGTACTTC
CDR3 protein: CASSRQGKETQYF

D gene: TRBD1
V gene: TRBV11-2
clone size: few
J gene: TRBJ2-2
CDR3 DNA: TGTGCCAGCACCAATACCCTACGGGACAGGCGAAGTACGAACACCGGGGAGCTGTTTTTT
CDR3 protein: CASTNTLRDRRSTNTGELFF

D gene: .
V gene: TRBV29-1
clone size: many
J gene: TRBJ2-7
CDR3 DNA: TGCAGCGTTGGAAACAGGCCCTACGAGCAGTACTTC
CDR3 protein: CSVGNRPYEQYF

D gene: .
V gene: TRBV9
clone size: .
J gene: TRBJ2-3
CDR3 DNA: TGTGCCAGCAGCGATCCCGGGACACAACGTACAGATACGCAGTATTTT
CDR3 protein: CASSDPGTQRTDTQYF

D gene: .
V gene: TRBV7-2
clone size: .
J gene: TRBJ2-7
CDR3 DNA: TGTGCCAACAGCTTCGACCGGTTTACTTACGAGCAGTACTTC
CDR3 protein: CANSFDRFTYEQYF

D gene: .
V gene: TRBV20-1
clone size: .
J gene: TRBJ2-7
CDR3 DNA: TGCAGTGCTTACCTCTCCTACGAGCAGTACTTC
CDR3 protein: CSAYLSYEQYF

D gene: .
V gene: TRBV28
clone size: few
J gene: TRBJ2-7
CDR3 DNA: TGTGCCAGCAGTTTGACGGCGGGATCGGGCGAGCAGTACTTC
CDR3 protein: CASSLTAGSGEQYF

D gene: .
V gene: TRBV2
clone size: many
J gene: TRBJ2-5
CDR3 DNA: TGTGCCAGCAGTGACTCGCTTGGACAGTCACAAGAGACCCAGTACTTC
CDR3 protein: CASSDSLGQSQETQYF

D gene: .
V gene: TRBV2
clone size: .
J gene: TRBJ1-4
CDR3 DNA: TGTGCCAGCAGTGAAGCGATGGGGGCGAGTGAAAAACTGTTTTTT
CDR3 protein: CASSEAMGASEKLFF

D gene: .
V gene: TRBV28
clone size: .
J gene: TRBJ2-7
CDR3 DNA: TGTGCCAGCAGTGAACTAGTCTACGAGCAGTACTTC
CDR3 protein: CASSELVYEQYF

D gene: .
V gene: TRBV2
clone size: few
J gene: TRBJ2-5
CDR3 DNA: TGTGCCAGCAGGCTACAAGAGACCCAGTACTTC
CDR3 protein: CASRLQETQYF

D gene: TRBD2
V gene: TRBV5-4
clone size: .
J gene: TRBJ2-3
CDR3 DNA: TGTGCCAGCAGCTTCTGGCTAGCGGGAGGGACAGATACGCAGTATTTT
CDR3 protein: CASSFWLAGGTDTQYF

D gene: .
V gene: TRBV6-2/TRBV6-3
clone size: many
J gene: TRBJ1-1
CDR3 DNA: TGTGCCAGCAGTTACTCGATAAGGGATCCTGAAGCTTTCTTT
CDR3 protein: CASSYSIRDPEAFF

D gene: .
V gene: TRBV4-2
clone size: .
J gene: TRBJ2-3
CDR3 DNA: TGTGCCAGCAGCCAAGGGGCGCAGGGAGGCACAGATACGCAGTATTTT
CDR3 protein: CASSQGAQGGTDTQYF

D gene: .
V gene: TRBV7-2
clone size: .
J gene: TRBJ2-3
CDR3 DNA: TGTGCCAGCAGCTTAGCAACTGTTAGCGGAGCACAGGGTACGCAGTATTTT
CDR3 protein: CASSLATVSGAQGTQYF

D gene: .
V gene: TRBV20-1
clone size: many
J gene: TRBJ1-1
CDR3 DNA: TGCAGTGCTAGAGATCGTTCGGTCACTGAAGCTTTCTTT
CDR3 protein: CSARDRSVTEAFF

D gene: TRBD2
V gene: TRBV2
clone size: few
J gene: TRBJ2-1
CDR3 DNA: TGTGCCAGCAGTGAGCGTCTAGCGGGAGGCCATGAGCAGTTCTTC
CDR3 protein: CASSERLAGGHEQFF

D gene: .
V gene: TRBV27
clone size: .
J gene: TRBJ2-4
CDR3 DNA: TGTGCCAGCAGGGAGAATGCCAAAAACATTCAGTACTTC
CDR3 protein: CASRENAKNIQYF

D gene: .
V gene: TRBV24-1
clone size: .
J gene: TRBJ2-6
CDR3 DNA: TGTGCCACCAGTGATGGCAGAAACGCCCTCACCGTCCTGACTTTC
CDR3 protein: CATSDGRNALTVLTF

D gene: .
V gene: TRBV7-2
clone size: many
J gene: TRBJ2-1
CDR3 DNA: TGTGCCAGCAGCTTGATGGGCGGGTATACATCTCAGCAGTTCTTC
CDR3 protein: CASSLMGGYTSQQFF

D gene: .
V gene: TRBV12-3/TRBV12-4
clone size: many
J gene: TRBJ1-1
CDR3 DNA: TGTGCCAGCAGTTTTGCCGGGGGGCGGACTGAAGCTTTCTTT
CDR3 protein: CASSFAGGRTEAFF

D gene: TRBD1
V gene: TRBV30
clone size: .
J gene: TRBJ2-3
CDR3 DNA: TGTGCCTGGAGTGCCGCTGGGACAGCCACAGATACGCAGTATTTT
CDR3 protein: CAWSAAGTATDTQYF

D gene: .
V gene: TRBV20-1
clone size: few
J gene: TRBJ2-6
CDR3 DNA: TGCAGTGCTATAACAGGCTCTGGGGCCAACGTCCTGACTTTC
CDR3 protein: CSAITGSGANVLTF

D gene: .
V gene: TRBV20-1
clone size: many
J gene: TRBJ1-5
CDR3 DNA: TGCAGTGCTAAGGCCTCCGGGACTTGGAGCAATCAGCCCCAGCATTTT
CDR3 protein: CSAKASGTWSNQPQHF

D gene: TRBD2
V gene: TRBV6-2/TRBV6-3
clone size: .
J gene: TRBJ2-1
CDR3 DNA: TGTGCCAGCAGTTTCCCTAGCGGGAGGCCGCACGACAATGAGCAGTTCTTC
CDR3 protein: CASSFPSGRPHDNEQFF

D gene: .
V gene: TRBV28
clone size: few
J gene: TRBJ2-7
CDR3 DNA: TGTGCCAGCAGTTGGGGAGCTACCTACGAGCAGTACTTC
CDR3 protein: CASSWGATYEQYF

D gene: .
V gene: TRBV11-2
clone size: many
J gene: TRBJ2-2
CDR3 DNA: TGTGCCAGCAGTCGACCCCGAACCGGGGAGCTGTTTTTT
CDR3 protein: CASSRPRTGELFF